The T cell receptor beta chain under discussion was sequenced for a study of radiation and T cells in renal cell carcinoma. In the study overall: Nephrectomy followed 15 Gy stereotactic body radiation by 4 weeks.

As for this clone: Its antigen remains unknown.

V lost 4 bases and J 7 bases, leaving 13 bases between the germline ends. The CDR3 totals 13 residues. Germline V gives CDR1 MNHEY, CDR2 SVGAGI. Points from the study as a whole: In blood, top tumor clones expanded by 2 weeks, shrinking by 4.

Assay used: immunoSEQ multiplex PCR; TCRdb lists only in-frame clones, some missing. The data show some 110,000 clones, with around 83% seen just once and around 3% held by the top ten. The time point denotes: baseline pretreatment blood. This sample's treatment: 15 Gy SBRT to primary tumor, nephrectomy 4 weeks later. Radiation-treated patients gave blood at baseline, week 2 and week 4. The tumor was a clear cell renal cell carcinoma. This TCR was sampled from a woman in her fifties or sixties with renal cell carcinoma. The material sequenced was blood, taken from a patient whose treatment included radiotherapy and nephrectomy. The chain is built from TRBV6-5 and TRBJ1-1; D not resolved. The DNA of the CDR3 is TGTGCCAGCAGTTTTAGCTGGCAGGTTGAAGCTTTCTTT. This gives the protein CASSFSWQVEAFF.